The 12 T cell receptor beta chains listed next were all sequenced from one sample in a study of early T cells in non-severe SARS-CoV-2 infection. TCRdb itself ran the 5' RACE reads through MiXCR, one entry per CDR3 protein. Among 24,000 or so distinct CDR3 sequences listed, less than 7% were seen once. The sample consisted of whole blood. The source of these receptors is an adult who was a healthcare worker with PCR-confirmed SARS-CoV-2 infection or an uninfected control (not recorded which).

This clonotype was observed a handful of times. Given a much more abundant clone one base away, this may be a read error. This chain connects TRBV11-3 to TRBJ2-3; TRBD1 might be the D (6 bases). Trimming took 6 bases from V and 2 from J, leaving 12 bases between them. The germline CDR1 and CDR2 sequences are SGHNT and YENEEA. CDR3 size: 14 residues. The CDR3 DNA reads TGTGCCAGCAGTACGGGACAAACCACAGATACGCAGTATTTT. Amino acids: CASSTGQTTDTQYF.

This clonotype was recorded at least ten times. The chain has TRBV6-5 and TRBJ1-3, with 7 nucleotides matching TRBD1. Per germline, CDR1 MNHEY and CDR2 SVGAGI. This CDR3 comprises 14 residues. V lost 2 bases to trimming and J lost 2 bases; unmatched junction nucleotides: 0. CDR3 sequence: CASSYGTAGNTIYF. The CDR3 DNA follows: TGTGCCAGCAGTTACGGGACAGCTGGAAACACCATATATTTT.

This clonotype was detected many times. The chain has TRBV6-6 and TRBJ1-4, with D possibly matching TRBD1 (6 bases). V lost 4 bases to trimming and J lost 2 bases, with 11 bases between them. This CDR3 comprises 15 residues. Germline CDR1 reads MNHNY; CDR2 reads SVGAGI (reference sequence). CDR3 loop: CASSSQGGTNEKLFF. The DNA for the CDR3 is TGTGCCAGCAGTTCTCAAGGGGGGACTAATGAAAAACTGTTTTTT.

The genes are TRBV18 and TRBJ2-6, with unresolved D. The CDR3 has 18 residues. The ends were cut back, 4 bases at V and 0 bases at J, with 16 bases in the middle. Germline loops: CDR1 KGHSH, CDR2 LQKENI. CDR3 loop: CASSRWHSHSSGANVLTF. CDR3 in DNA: TGTGCCAGCTCACGGTGGCATTCTCATTCCTCTGGGGCCAACGTCCTGACTTTC.

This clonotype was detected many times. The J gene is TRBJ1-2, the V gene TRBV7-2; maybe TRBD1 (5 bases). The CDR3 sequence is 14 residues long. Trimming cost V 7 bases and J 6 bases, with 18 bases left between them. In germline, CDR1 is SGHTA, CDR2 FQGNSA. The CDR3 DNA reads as TGTGCCAGCACCCAACTCGTCCGGGGGAATGGCTACACCTTC. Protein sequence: CASTQLVRGNGYTF.

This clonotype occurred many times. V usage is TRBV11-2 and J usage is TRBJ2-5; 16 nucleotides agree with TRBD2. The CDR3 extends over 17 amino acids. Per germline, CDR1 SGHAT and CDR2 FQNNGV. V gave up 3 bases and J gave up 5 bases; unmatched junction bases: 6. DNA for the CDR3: TGTGCCAGCAGCTTGACGGGACTAGCGGGGGGGCCGGAGACCCAGTACTTC. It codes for CASSLTGLAGGPETQYF.

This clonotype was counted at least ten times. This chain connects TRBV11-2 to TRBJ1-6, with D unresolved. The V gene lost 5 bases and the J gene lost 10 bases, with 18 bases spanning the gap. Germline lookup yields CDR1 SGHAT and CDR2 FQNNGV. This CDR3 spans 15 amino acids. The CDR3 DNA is TGTGCCAGCAGCCAGGATATGACCTTAGGGTCACCCCTCCACTTT. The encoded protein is CASSQDMTLGSPLHF.

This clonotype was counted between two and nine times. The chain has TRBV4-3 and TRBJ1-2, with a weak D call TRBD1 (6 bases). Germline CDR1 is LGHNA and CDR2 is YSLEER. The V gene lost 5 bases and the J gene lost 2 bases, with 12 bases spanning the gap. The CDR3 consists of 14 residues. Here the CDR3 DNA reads TGCGCCAGCAGCAAAGGGGGAGGGAACTATGGCTACACCTTC. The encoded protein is CASSKGGGNYGYTF.

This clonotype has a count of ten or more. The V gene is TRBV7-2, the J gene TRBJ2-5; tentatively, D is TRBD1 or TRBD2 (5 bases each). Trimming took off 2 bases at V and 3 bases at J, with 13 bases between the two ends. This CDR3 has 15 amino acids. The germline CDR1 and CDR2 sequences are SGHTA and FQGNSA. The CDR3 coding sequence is TGTGCCAGCAGCTTAAGGGGACGGACCAAAGAGACCCAGTACTTC. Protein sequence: CASSLRGRTKETQYF. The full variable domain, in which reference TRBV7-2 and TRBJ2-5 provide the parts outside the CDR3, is GAGVSQSPSNKVTEKGKDVELRCDPISGHTALYWYRQSLGQGLEFLIYFQGNSAPDKSGLPSDRFSAERTGGSVSTLTIQRTQQEDSAVYLCASSLRGRTKETQYFGPGTRLLVL.

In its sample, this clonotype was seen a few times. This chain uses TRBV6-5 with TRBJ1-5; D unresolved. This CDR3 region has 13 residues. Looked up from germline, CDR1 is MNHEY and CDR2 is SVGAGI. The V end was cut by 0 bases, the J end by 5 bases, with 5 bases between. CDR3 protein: CASSYSWDQPQHF. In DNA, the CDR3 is TGTGCCAGCAGTTACTCGTGGGATCAGCCCCAGCATTTT.

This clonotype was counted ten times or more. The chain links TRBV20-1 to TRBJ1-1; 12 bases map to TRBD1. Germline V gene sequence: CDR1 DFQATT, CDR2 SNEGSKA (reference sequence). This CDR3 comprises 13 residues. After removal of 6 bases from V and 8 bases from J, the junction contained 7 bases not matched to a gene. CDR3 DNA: TGCAGTGCAGGGACAGGGGGCGCGCCCGAAGCTTTCTTT. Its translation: CSAGTGGAPEAFF.

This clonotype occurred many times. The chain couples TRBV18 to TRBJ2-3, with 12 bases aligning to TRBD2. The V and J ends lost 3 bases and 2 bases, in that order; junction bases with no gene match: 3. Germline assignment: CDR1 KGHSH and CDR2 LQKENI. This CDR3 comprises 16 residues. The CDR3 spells CASSPLAGGPTDTQYF. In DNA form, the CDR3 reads TGTGCCAGCTCACCGCTAGCGGGGGGGCCCACAGATACGCAGTATTTT.